The present entry profiles one T cell receptor (beta chain) with its context. Its antigen is unidentified. What was sequenced were expressed TCRB transcripts, since all of the isolated RNA had been reverse transcribed. Method: immunoSEQ multiplex PCR; TCRdb's copy keeps in-frame clones and lacks some. The data show fewer than 45,000 clones, with 65% to 80% seen just once and 1.5% to 2% held by the top ten. This specimen comes from a study of beta chain features in type 1 diabetes. Points from the study as a whole: Shorter TCRB CDR3s, moderately but significantly so, marked every one of the four CD4+ subsets in Type 1 diabetes patients.

The germline V gene has CDR1 MDHEN and CDR2 SYDVKM. After removal of 7 bases from V and 10 bases from J, the junction contained 8 bases not matched to a gene. This CDR3 has 13 residues. This receptor was obtained from a man aged 30 to 45 with type 1 diabetes. Some clones in this sample may be carry-over from other donors' samples. The sequencing input was Tregs from blood. V and J are TRBV28 and TRBJ2-1; 9 nucleotides match TRBD2. Written as DNA, the CDR3 is TGTGCCAGCAATAGCGGGGGTCTAAGGGAGCAGTTCTTC. Its protein is CASNSGGLREQFF.